Listed below are T cell receptor beta chains from one sample, sequenced in a study of cytomegalovirus exposure and HLA in healthy donors. Repertoires were generated with immunoSEQ multiplex PCR, while TCRdb's copy carries only in-frame clones and drops some. The sample shows around 80,000 clones, approximately 62% of them seen only once. Sequences were obtained from PBMCs. Receptors originate from a male donor in good health and CMV-seropositive. CDR3s include the opening cysteine and the closing phenylalanine or tryptophan. D genes are given only for firm matches. The size of a clone is reported for some rows only, either as once, few or many, or as a class for expanded clones.

v_gene	abundance	j_gene	d_gene	CDR3aa	CDR3nt
TRBV6-5	few	TRBJ1-6	NA	CASSLAGKVNSPLHF	TGTGCCAGCAGCCTTGCAGGGAAGGTGAATTCACCCCTCCACTTT
TRBV19	NA	TRBJ2-6	NA	CASRGFIGSGANVLTF	TGTGCCAGTCGAGGGTTCATAGGCTCTGGGGCCAACGTCCTGACTTTC
TRBV7-2	NA	TRBJ2-7	TRBD2	CASSLAAVGTSGSRAYEQYF	TGTGCCAGCAGCTTAGCAGCCGTAGGGACTAGCGGGAGTAGGGCCTACGAGCAGTACTTC
TRBV7-9	NA	TRBJ2-7	NA	CASSFSVRGRSYEQYF	TGTGCCAGCAGCTTTTCCGTCCGGGGTAGGTCCTACGAGCAGTACTTC
TRBV27	NA	TRBJ2-2	TRBD2	CASTAGGELAGELFF	TGTGCCAGCACCGCTGGGGGGGAGCTCGCCGGGGAGCTGTTTTTT
TRBV15	NA	TRBJ2-1	NA	CATSRLEAKSEQFF	TGTGCCACCAGCAGACTTGAAGCAAAAAGTGAGCAGTTCTTC
TRBV6-5	NA	TRBJ2-5	TRBD1	CASSPGTVESETQYF	TGTGCCAGCAGTCCCGGGACAGTGGAGTCTGAGACCCAGTACTTC
TRBV5-5	NA	TRBJ2-1	TRBD1	CASSEAGTDTYNEQFF	TGTGCCAGCAGTGAAGCCGGGACAGACACCTACAATGAGCAGTTCTTC
TRBV27	NA	TRBJ2-7	TRBD1	CASSLGTGPLEQYF	TGTGCCAGCAGCCTAGGGACAGGACCCCTCGAGCAGTACTTC
TRBV7-6	NA	TRBJ1-3	NA	CASSLDRPGGGNTIYF	TGTGCCAGCAGCCTCGACAGGCCCGGCGGTGGAAACACCATATATTTT